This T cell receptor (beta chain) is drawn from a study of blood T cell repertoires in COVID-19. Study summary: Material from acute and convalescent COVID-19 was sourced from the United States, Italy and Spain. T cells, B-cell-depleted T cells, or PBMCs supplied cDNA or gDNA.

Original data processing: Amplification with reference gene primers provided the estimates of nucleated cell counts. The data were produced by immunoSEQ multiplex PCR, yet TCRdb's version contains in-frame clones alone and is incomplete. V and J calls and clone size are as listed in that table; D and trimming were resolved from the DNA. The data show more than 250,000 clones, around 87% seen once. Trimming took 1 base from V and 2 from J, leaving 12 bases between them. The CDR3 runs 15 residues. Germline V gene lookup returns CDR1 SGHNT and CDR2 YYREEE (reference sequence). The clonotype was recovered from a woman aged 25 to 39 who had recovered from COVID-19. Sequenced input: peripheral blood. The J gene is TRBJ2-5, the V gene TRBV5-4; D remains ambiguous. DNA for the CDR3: TGTGCCAGCAGCTTGAAACCGGGTCGGCAAGAGACCCAGTACTTC. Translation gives CASSLKPGRQETQYF. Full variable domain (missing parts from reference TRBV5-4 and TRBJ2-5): ETGVTQSPTHLIKTRGQQVTLRCSSQSGHNTVSWYQQALGQGPQFIFQYYREEENGRGNFPPRFSGLQFPNYSSELNVNALELDDSALYLCASSLKPGRQETQYFGPGTRLLVL.